The 19 T cell receptor beta chains presented below share a single source sample, sequenced in a study of T cell clonality in common variable immunodeficiency. Libraries were prepared by immunoSEQ multiplex PCR; TCRdb keeps only in-frame clonotypes and omits some of them. Altogether approximately 81,000 clones were found in the sample, and no singletons occur. The sequenced sample was peripheral blood mononuclear cells. These receptors were obtained from a person between 18 and 75 years old in good health.

This clone has a count of ten or more. The sequenced fragment ends 3 residues before the CDR3 boundary, so the rest is inferred from the germline J gene. The rearrangement links TRBV19 to TRBJ1-3; 10 bases map to TRBD1. This CDR3 has 16 amino acids. Germline CDR1 and CDR2: LNHDA and SQIVND (reference sequence). Trimming cost V 7 bases and J 0 bases; bases outside gene matches: 6. The sequenced part of the CDR3 DNA is TGTGCCAGTATTCCCCGGACAGGGGGCTCTGGAAACACC. Translation: CASIPRTGGSGNT. The CDR3 in full is CASIPRTGGSGNTIYF.

The sample holds many counts of this clone. The CDR3 sequence is CASSLAPGGYEQYF. CDR3 bases read: TGTGCCAGCAGCTTGGCCCCGGGTGGCTACGAG. V and J are TRBV5-6 and TRBJ2-7; D is unresolved. The observed sequence ends 3 residues before the CDR3 terminus, with the missing tail filled in from the germline J gene. The V gene's germline CDR1 is SGHDT and CDR2 YYEEEE. CDR3 size: 14 residues. V was trimmed by 0 bases and J by 3 bases, leaving 10 bases between them.

This clone occurred many times. The chain's CDR3 is CASSSRWSDEQYF. The CDR3 bases that were read are TGTGCCAGCAGCTCCCGGTGGAGCGACGAG. The J gene is TRBJ2-7, the V gene TRBV7-3; D call uncertain. Sequencing ends 3 residues short of the CDR3 end; the germline J gene provides the rest. The ends were cut back, 4 bases at V and 5 bases at J, with 12 bases in the middle. Germline CDR1 is SGHTA and CDR2 is FQGTGA. The CDR3 is 13 amino acids.

This clone was recorded many times. The read terminates 3 residues ahead of where the CDR3 ends, so the germline J gene completes it. V and J are TRBV2 and TRBJ1-4, with unresolved D. Germline CDR1 is SNHLY and CDR2 is FYNNEI. The V gene lost 6 bases and the J gene lost 4 bases, with 15 bases spanning the gap. This CDR3 is 15 amino acids long. CDR3 bases read: TGTGCCAGCAGCCCCGGGTCTAGCGGTAATGAAAAA. Encoded protein: CASSPGSSGNEK. The entire CDR3 protein reads CASSPGSSGNEKLFF.

The table lists this clone with many counts. The CDR3 extends 3 residues past the end of the read, so its final part is completed from the germline J gene. The V and J genes are TRBV28 and TRBJ2-3; D perhaps matches TRBD1 (5 bases). With 3 bases removed from V and 2 bases from J, the gap between germline ends came to 15 bases. The CDR3 is 16 amino acids. Per germline, CDR1 MDHEN and CDR2 SYDVKM. The sequenced CDR3 bases are TGTGCCAGCAGTTTGGGTCCAGGGTGGTCCACAGATACG. Protein sequence: CASSLGPGWSTDT. The entire CDR3 protein is CASSLGPGWSTDTQYF.

This clone was seen ten or more times. The CDR3 DNA, read in part, is TGTGCCTGGAGTCACGGAGAGGGGAGCCTCTACGAG. This gives the protein CAWSHGEGSLYE. The whole CDR3 sequence is CAWSHGEGSLYEQYF. This chain links TRBV30 with TRBJ2-7; perhaps D is TRBD1 or TRBD2 (5 bases each). The read terminates 3 residues ahead of where the CDR3 ends, so the germline J gene completes it. The CDR3 is 15 residues long. In germline, CDR1 is GTSNPN, CDR2 SVGIG (reference sequence). The V gene lost 2 bases and the J gene lost 3 bases, with 17 bases spanning the gap.

This clone showed up many times. The CDR3 end lies 3 residues beyond the end of the read and is filled in from the germline J gene. The V and J genes are TRBV29-1 and TRBJ2-2; maybe TRBD1 (6 bases). Germline CDR1 reads SQVTM; CDR2 reads ANQGSEA. The V end lost 6 bases, the J end lost 6 bases, and 11 bases lay between the germline ends. There are 12 residues in the CDR3. The CDR3 DNA, read in part, is TGCAGCGTCGACAGGCGGGCCGGGGAG. Its translation is CSVDRRAGE. The whole CDR3 sequence is CSVDRRAGELFF.

Ten or more counts support this clone. This CDR3 reads CSASQGAFSEQYF. The CDR3 bases that were read are TGCAGTGCTAGTCAGGGGGCGTTTAGCGAG. The chain employs TRBV20-1 and TRBJ2-7, with 8 nucleotides matching TRBD1. The read falls 3 residues short of the CDR3 end, and the missing part is taken from the germline J gene. The CDR3 is 13 amino acids. V gave up 3 bases and J gave up 6 bases; unmatched junction bases: 7. The germline CDR1 and CDR2 sequences are DFQATT and SNEGSKA (reference sequence).

This clone was counted at least ten times. The read terminates 3 residues before the CDR3 end, so the remaining end is supplied by the germline J gene. The chain has TRBV7-3 and TRBJ2-1, with TRBD2 as a possible D gene (6 bases). The CDR3 has 13 residues. CDR1 SGHTA and CDR2 FQGTGA come from the germline V gene. V was pared by 2 bases and J by 8 bases, with 10 bases between. The CDR3 spells CASSLGTLDEQFF. The covered CDR3 bases are TGTGCCAGCAGCTTAGGGACTCTAGATGAG.

This clone was seen ten or more times. The DNA read from the CDR3 is TGCAGCGTTGAAGGCCAGGTGGCAGATACG. Its translation is CSVEGQVADT. The full CDR3 reads CSVEGQVADTQYF. V is TRBV29-1 and J is TRBJ2-3; D unclear. The sequenced fragment ends 3 residues before the CDR3 boundary, so the rest is inferred from the germline J gene. V was shortened by 1 base and J by 4 bases, with 9 bases between the two germline ends. The CDR3 contains 13 residues. CDR1 SQVTM and CDR2 ANQGSEA come from the germline V gene.

This clone was seen many times. The sequence runs out 3 residues before the end of the CDR3; the remainder is reconstructed from the germline J gene. The chain is built from TRBV19 and TRBJ1-5; 7 bases map to TRBD1. The CDR3 is 16 amino acids. V shed 7 bases and J 2 bases; nucleotides not matched to a gene: 11. The germline V gene has CDR1 LNHDA and CDR2 SQIVND (reference sequence). Partial CDR3 DNA: TGTGCCAGTAACCCGACAGGGCTGGGTGGCAATCAGCCC. Amino acids: CASNPTGLGGNQP. The complete CDR3 reads CASNPTGLGGNQPQHF.

The table lists this clone with many counts. The CDR3 is cut off 3 residues early in the read; its end comes from the germline J gene. The rearrangement uses TRBV20-1 and TRBJ2-1; 7 bases map to TRBD1. CDR1 and CDR2 (germline): DFQATT, SNEGSKA (reference sequence). Losses at the gene ends were 0 bases for V and 2 bases for J; bases not matched to a gene: 4. The CDR3 has 15 amino acids. CDR3 bases read: TGCAGTGCTAGAGATCAGAGGGGGCCCTACAATGAG. Translated: CSARDQRGPYNE. The CDR3 as a whole reads CSARDQRGPYNEQFF.

This clone has a count of ten or more. The read ends 3 residues shy of where the CDR3 ends; the end is completed using the germline J gene. This rearrangement joins TRBV20-1 to TRBJ2-1, with unresolved D. Germline values: CDR1 DFQATT, CDR2 SNEGSKA (reference sequence). Trimming shortened V by 6 bases and J by 0 bases, and 12 bases separated the two germline ends. CDR3 length: 14 residues. The CDR3 reads CSAPVPSSYNEQFF. The DNA read from the CDR3 is TGCAGTGCACCAGTGCCGAGCTCCTACAATGAG.

This clone was detected many times. CDR3 bases read: TGTGCCAGCAGCCAGGGGAATCTTTTCACTGAA. It codes for CASSQGNLFTE. The complete CDR3 protein is CASSQGNLFTEAFF. The chain carries TRBV6-2 or TRBV6-3 and TRBJ1-1; D possibly corresponds to TRBD1 (6 bases). The sequence runs out 3 residues before the end of the CDR3; the remainder is reconstructed from the germline J gene. From germline, CDR1 is MNHEY and CDR2 SVGEGT. The V gene lost 6 bases and the J gene lost 4 bases, with 15 bases spanning the gap. This CDR3 has 14 amino acids.

This clone was detected ten times or more. Incomplete CDR3 DNA: TGTGCCAGCAGCACAACAGATTACGAG. Translated, it gives CASSTTDYE. The full CDR3 sequence reads CASSTTDYEQYF. This chain links TRBV11-2 with TRBJ2-7, with D hard to call. Read data end 3 residues before the CDR3 end; the end is taken from the germline J gene. The germline V gene encodes CDR1 SGHAT and CDR2 FQNNGV. Deletions cut 5 bases from V and 4 bases from J, with 9 bases between. The CDR3 covers 12 residues.

The sample holds many counts of this clone. The CDR3 end is not reached by the read, which stops 3 residues before it; the germline J gene fills it in. The rearrangement joins TRBV20-1 to TRBJ2-4; D gene unclear. Germline loops: CDR1 DFQATT, CDR2 SNEGSKA (reference sequence). This CDR3 spans 14 amino acids. Deletions cut 0 bases from V and 5 bases from J, with 11 bases between. CDR3 amino acids: CSARDRRMENIQYF. The CDR3 DNA, read in part, is TGCAGTGCTAGAGATCGCAGGATGGAAAACATT.

There are many counts of this clone. The CDR3 end is not reached by the read, which stops 3 residues before it; the germline J gene fills it in. This chain joins TRBV19 and TRBJ2-3; 10 bases map to TRBD1. J lost 6 bases, V lost 10 bases, and 10 bases had no gene match. The CDR3 is 14 residues long. The germline V gene encodes CDR1 LNHDA and CDR2 SQIVND (reference sequence). The sequenced part of the CDR3 DNA is TGTGCCACCCGGGACAGGGGTCGTCCCGATACG. Amino acids: CATRDRGRPDT. The full CDR3 sequence reads CATRDRGRPDTQYF.

This clone was counted a few times. Read coverage stops 3 residues before the CDR3 terminus; the germline J gene supplies the remainder. The V call is TRBV11-3, the J call TRBJ2-7, with 7 nucleotides matching TRBD2. J gave up 3 bases and V 3 bases, and 2 bases lay outside the gene matches. CDR1 and CDR2 from the germline V gene are SGHNT and YENEEA. The CDR3 is 13 amino acids. CDR3 DNA, as far as it was read: TGTGCCAGCAGCTTTGCTAGCGGCTACGAG. This encodes CASSFASGYE. The whole CDR3 sequence is CASSFASGYEQYF.

This clone was recorded at least ten times. The read ends 3 residues early relative to the CDR3; the germline J gene fills the gap. The V and J genes are TRBV30 and TRBJ1-1; a possible D gene is TRBD1 (5 bases). There are 15 residues in the CDR3. CDR1 is GTSNPN and CDR2 is SVGIG in the germline V gene (reference sequence). With 3 bases removed from V and 0 bases from J, the gap between germline ends came to 14 bases. The chain's CDR3 is CAWSSSGGVNTEAFF. Partial CDR3 DNA: TGTGCCTGGAGCTCCTCCGGGGGGGTGAACACTGAA. Supplemented by reference TRBV30 and TRBJ1-1, the full variable domain reads SQTIHQWPATLVQPVGSPLSLECTVEGTSNPNLYWYRQAAGRGLQLLFYSVGIGQISSEVPQNLSASRPQDRQFILSSKKLLLSDSGFYLCAWSSSGGVNTEAFFGQGTRLTVV.